A selection of T cell receptor beta chains follows, all from one sample in a study of OX40 agonist ivuxolimab in advanced cancers. Sequencing used immunoSEQ multiplex PCR; TCRdb keeps in-frame clones, though not all of them. In the table there are more than 80,000 clones, 70% to 90% of which are singletons. The sequences come from CD4+ or CD8+ T cells sorted from blood, collected in a trial of the OX40 agonist ivuxolimab. The receptors originated from an adult with an advanced solid tumor such as melanoma, head and neck, liver or kidney cancer. CDR3s include the opening cysteine and the closing phenylalanine or tryptophan. Fields, in order: D gene, clone size, J gene, V gene, CDR3 DNA, CDR3 protein. The D gene is left open where the match is weak. Clone size is stated in some rows and not others, as once, few, many or a class when expanded.

d_gene: -
abundance: -
j_gene: TRBJ1-5
v_gene: TRBV10-2
CDR3nt: TGCGCCAGCAGGAGTGGTTCGACGGGTCAGCCCCAGCATTTT
CDR3aa: CASRSGSTGQPQHF

d_gene: TRBD2
abundance: once
j_gene: TRBJ2-3
v_gene: TRBV30
CDR3nt: TGTGCCTGGACCTTAGCGGGAGGGGCAGATACGCAGTATTTT
CDR3aa: CAWTLAGGADTQYF

d_gene: -
abundance: -
j_gene: TRBJ1-5
v_gene: TRBV28
CDR3nt: TGTGCCAGCAGTTTTGGGGGGAATCAGCCCCAGCATTTT
CDR3aa: CASSFGGNQPQHF

d_gene: -
abundance: -
j_gene: TRBJ2-2
v_gene: TRBV4-2
CDR3nt: TGTGCCAGCAGCCACGGAGGGGAAACCGGGGAGCTGTTTTTT
CDR3aa: CASSHGGETGELFF

d_gene: TRBD1
abundance: -
j_gene: TRBJ2-5
v_gene: TRBV7-3
CDR3nt: TGTGCCAGCAGCCGTGACGGACAGGTTCAAGAGACCCAGTACTTC
CDR3aa: CASSRDGQVQETQYF

d_gene: -
abundance: once
j_gene: TRBJ2-5
v_gene: TRBV11-3
CDR3nt: TGTGCCAGCAGCCAAGACACGAACCAAGAGACCCAGTACTTC
CDR3aa: CASSQDTNQETQYF

d_gene: TRBD1
abundance: -
j_gene: TRBJ2-3
v_gene: TRBV5-1
CDR3nt: TGCGCCAGCAGCGTAATACAGGGGGAGTCTAGCACAGATACGCAGTATTTT
CDR3aa: CASSVIQGESSTDTQYF

d_gene: TRBD1
abundance: once
j_gene: TRBJ2-7
v_gene: TRBV5-5
CDR3nt: TGTGCCAGCAGCTTGGGACAGGGTATCCACGAGCAGTACTTC
CDR3aa: CASSLGQGIHEQYF

d_gene: -
abundance: -
j_gene: TRBJ1-3
v_gene: TRBV30
CDR3nt: TGTGCCTGGAGTGACATTTCATCAGCCATATATTTT
CDR3aa: CAWSDISSAIYF

d_gene: TRBD2
abundance: -
j_gene: TRBJ2-7
v_gene: TRBV28
CDR3nt: TGTGCCAGCAGCTCGACTAGCGGGACAACCTACGAGCAGTACTTC
CDR3aa: CASSSTSGTTYEQYF

d_gene: -
abundance: -
j_gene: TRBJ2-3
v_gene: TRBV7-9
CDR3nt: TGTGCCAGCAGCTTAGGAAGCACAGATACGCAGTATTTT
CDR3aa: CASSLGSTDTQYF

d_gene: -
abundance: -
j_gene: TRBJ2-7
v_gene: TRBV13
CDR3nt: TGTGCCAGCAGCTCGGACAGCTCCTCCTACGAGCAGTACTTC
CDR3aa: CASSSDSSSYEQYF

d_gene: -
abundance: few
j_gene: TRBJ1-3
v_gene: TRBV10-3
CDR3nt: TGTGCCATCAGTGAGCACCTGACAGGTCGGAGCTCTGGAAACACCATATATTTT
CDR3aa: CAISEHLTGRSSGNTIYF

d_gene: TRBD1
abundance: -
j_gene: TRBJ2-5
v_gene: TRBV7-6
CDR3nt: TGTGCCAGCAGCCCGCCGACAGGGTTGGGCACTGAGACCCAGTACTTC
CDR3aa: CASSPPTGLGTETQYF

d_gene: -
abundance: -
j_gene: TRBJ2-5
v_gene: TRBV6-1
CDR3nt: TGTGCCAGCAGTGAGGACGGCCCCGTGAAAGTGGCCCAGTACTTC
CDR3aa: CASSEDGPVKVAQYF

d_gene: TRBD2
abundance: -
j_gene: TRBJ2-1
v_gene: TRBV7-7
CDR3nt: TGTGCCAGCAGCTTAGGACTAGCGGGAGGAGTGAATGAGCAGTTCTTC
CDR3aa: CASSLGLAGGVNEQFF

d_gene: -
abundance: -
j_gene: TRBJ2-7
v_gene: TRBV9
CDR3nt: TGTGCCAGCAGCGTGGACACGGCGAGCCGGGAGCAGTACTTC
CDR3aa: CASSVDTASREQYF

d_gene: -
abundance: -
j_gene: TRBJ1-2
v_gene: TRBV7-9
CDR3nt: TGTGCCAGCAGCTGGCAGGGCCCCACTAACTATGGCTACACCTTC
CDR3aa: CASSWQGPTNYGYTF

d_gene: -
abundance: -
j_gene: TRBJ1-2
v_gene: TRBV15
CDR3nt: TGTGCCACCAGCAGAGATGGGGAGGCCGGCGGCTATGGCTACACCTTC
CDR3aa: CATSRDGEAGGYGYTF

d_gene: -
abundance: -
j_gene: TRBJ2-7
v_gene: TRBV6-1
CDR3nt: TGTGCCAGCAAATTACAGGACGAGCAGTACTTC
CDR3aa: CASKLQDEQYF

d_gene: -
abundance: -
j_gene: TRBJ2-2
v_gene: TRBV18
CDR3nt: TGTGCCACCTCCCTACGGGAACTGAACACCGGGGAGCTGTTTTTT
CDR3aa: CATSLRELNTGELFF

d_gene: TRBD1
abundance: -
j_gene: TRBJ2-7
v_gene: TRBV5-4
CDR3nt: TGTGCCAGCAGCTCAAAGACAGGGGACTACGAGCAGTACTTC
CDR3aa: CASSSKTGDYEQYF

d_gene: TRBD1
abundance: -
j_gene: TRBJ2-5
v_gene: TRBV5-8
CDR3nt: TGTGCCAGCAGCTTCCGCCAGGGGGCCGAGGAGACCCAGTACTTC
CDR3aa: CASSFRQGAEETQYF

d_gene: -
abundance: -
j_gene: TRBJ2-7
v_gene: TRBV14
CDR3nt: TGTGCCAGCAGCCAATTGAGGGTAACCTACGAGCAGTACTTC
CDR3aa: CASSQLRVTYEQYF

d_gene: -
abundance: -
j_gene: TRBJ2-7
v_gene: TRBV28
CDR3nt: TGTGCCAGCAGTTTAAACTACGAGCAGTACTTC
CDR3aa: CASSLNYEQYF

d_gene: -
abundance: few
j_gene: TRBJ1-6
v_gene: TRBV7-9
CDR3nt: TGTGCCAGCAGCCCAGACAGGCCTCGGAATTCACCCCTCCACTTT
CDR3aa: CASSPDRPRNSPLHF

d_gene: -
abundance: few
j_gene: TRBJ1-6
v_gene: TRBV2
CDR3nt: TGTGCCAGCAGTGTGGGTAGGGGTAATTCACCCCTCCACTTT
CDR3aa: CASSVGRGNSPLHF